The entry below gives a single T cell receptor beta chain sequence along with its context. The antigen remains unidentified. The CDR3 loop spans 16 amino acids. Trimming cost V 1 base and J 1 base, with 12 bases left between them. Germline CDR1 SGHTA, CDR2 FQGNSA. Sequencing was performed with immunoSEQ multiplex PCR; in TCRdb, only in-frame clones are kept and a portion is missing. The sample has 100,000 to 150,000 clones, roughly 89% seen once. The source of the sample is a study of T cell responses to AZD1222 COVID-19 vaccine. Overall study: Samples with a second dose at about 4 or about 12 weeks were pooled together.

The study's findings and limits: Researchers took repertoire samples only after the peak T cell response had come. Only six or seven AZD1222 recipients tested seropositive at baseline. Donors, mostly white British, included more females; clonal diversity was possibly underestimated.

The chain links TRBV7-2 to TRBJ2-3; D possibly uses TRBD1 or TRBD2 (6 bases each). The sample was peripheral blood, taken on day 0 of AZD1222 vaccination. The receptor was derived from an adult in good health. In DNA form, the CDR3 reads TGTGCCAGCAGCTTAGGGGGGGCGACCGGCACAGATACGCAGTATTTT. Encoded protein: CASSLGGATGTDTQYF.